Each of the 17 T cell receptor beta chains below was sequenced from the same sample in a study of shared T cell receptors in the human thymus. The assay was immunoSEQ multiplex PCR, and TCRdb's table has in-frame clones only and misses some. Of about 710,000 clones in the sample, roughly 86% are singletons; the top ten hold more than 0.009%. This same sample was also part of a study on human thymus T cells.

Sequencing was performed on thymocytes. The receptor source for this set is a boy less than two years old with a congenital heart defect.

The V and J genes are TRBV10-3 and TRBJ1-2, with D perhaps TRBD1 (6 bases). Between the trimmed V and J ends, which lost 6 bases and 8 bases, there was a span of 10 bases. CDR1 is ENHRY, CDR2 SYGVKD, per germline. The CDR3 has 11 amino acids. In nucleotides, the CDR3 is TGTGCCATCAGCAGGGGCGGCGGCTACACCTTC. This codes for CAISRGGGYTF.

The J gene is TRBJ1-1, the V gene TRBV28, with a weak D call TRBD1 (5 bases). V lost 2 bases and J 4 bases, leaving 14 bases between the germline ends. The CDR3 extends over 15 amino acids. CDR1 is MDHEN, CDR2 SYDVKM, per germline. CDR3 sequence reads: CASSLPPTGITEAFF. The CDR3, as DNA: TGTGCCAGCAGTTTACCCCCCACAGGTATCACTGAAGCTTTCTTT.

The chain employs TRBV7-7 and TRBJ1-5; 11 positions match TRBD1. This CDR3 comprises 19 residues. Germline CDR1 reads SSHAT; CDR2 reads FNYEAQ (reference sequence). Unmatched junction bases numbered 10, after V lost 1 base and J lost 2 bases. Here the CDR3 reads CASSLETRTGGRGNQPQHF. The CDR3 nucleotides are TGTGCCAGCAGCTTAGAAACCCGGACAGGGGGCCGCGGCAATCAGCCCCAGCATTTT.

J is TRBJ1-5 and V is TRBV19; unclear D gene. V lost 3 bases and J lost 5, with 14 bases in between. The germline CDR1 and CDR2 sequences are LNHDA and SQIVND (reference sequence). This CDR3 is built from 15 residues. CDR3 region: CASSIRAGKYQPQHF. The CDR3 region has the DNA TGTGCCAGTAGTATTAGGGCGGGAAAATATCAGCCCCAGCATTTT.

The chain is built from TRBV27 and TRBJ2-7; D remains ambiguous. The CDR3 runs 11 residues. The germline V gene encodes CDR1 MNHEY and CDR2 SMNVEV (reference sequence). The germline V and J ends were trimmed by 3 bases and 5 bases, with 5 bases remaining between them. CDR3 protein: CASSFGDEQYF. CDR3 bases: TGTGCCAGCAGTTTCGGTGACGAGCAGTACTTC.

The chain joins TRBV11-2 to TRBJ2-5, with 8 bases lining up with TRBD2. This CDR3 has 15 residues. The germline V gene encodes CDR1 SGHAT and CDR2 FQNNGV. J gave up 5 bases and V 2 bases, and 7 bases lay outside the gene matches. CDR3 region: CASSLRYSGAETQYF. The CDR3 DNA sequence: TGTGCCAGCAGCTTAAGGTATAGCGGGGCCGAGACCCAGTACTTC. The full variable domain, rest sourced from reference TRBV11-2 and TRBJ2-5, is EAGVAQSPRYKIIEKRQSVAFWCNPISGHATLYWYQQILGQGPKLLIQFQNNGVVDDSQLPKDRFSAERLKGVDSTLKIQPAKLEDSAVYLCASSLRYSGAETQYFGPGTRLLVL.

V and J are TRBV14 and TRBJ2-7; the D is unclear. V was trimmed by 0 bases and J by 4 bases, leaving 25 bases between them. Looked up from germline, CDR1 is SGHDN and CDR2 is FVKESK. The CDR3 spans 19 residues. The CDR3 bases are TGTGCCAGCAGCCAAGAAGATTCCTACCGGCCGCGCGGTAGGTACGAGCAGTACTTC. This sequence encodes CASSQEDSYRPRGRYEQYF.

The chain is built from TRBV2 and TRBJ1-5; D unclear. V shed 6 bases and J shed 5 bases, with 14 bases lying between them. The CDR3 runs 14 residues. Per the germline V gene, CDR1 is SNHLY and CDR2 is FYNNEI. DNA of the CDR3: TGTGCCAGCAGGCGGAGGGAAGGTGATCAGCCCCAGCATTTT. Its protein product is CASRRREGDQPQHF.

The chain employs TRBV5-6 and TRBJ2-7, with TRBD2 matching 7 bases. The junction had 7 bases not matched to a gene; V was cut back by 0 bases and J by 1 base. From germline, CDR1 is SGHDT and CDR2 YYEEEE. This CDR3 is 16 amino acids long. CDR3 amino acids: CASSLVVGRESYEQYF. In nucleotides, the CDR3 is TGTGCCAGCAGCTTGGTAGTTGGGCGGGAGTCCTACGAGCAGTACTTC.

The CDR3 sequence: CASSFWRVGEQYF. The DNA of the CDR3 is TGTGCCAGCAGTTTTTGGAGGGTGGGCGAGCAGTACTTC. V gene TRBV28 combines with J gene TRBJ2-7; D may be TRBD2 (6 bases). V was clipped by 3 bases and J by 6 bases, with 12 bases between them. CDR3 length: 13 residues. Germline assignment: CDR1 MDHEN and CDR2 SYDVKM.

The chain combines TRBV28 with TRBJ1-6; no definite D call. Germline values: CDR1 MDHEN, CDR2 SYDVKM. The V and J ends lost 5 bases and 7 bases respectively, with 27 bases between them. The CDR3 is 19 amino acids. The chain's CDR3 is CASSLWTRASAEGNSPLHF. The CDR3 bases are TGTGCCAGCAGTCTTTGGACTCGGGCGTCAGCTGAAGGAAATTCACCCCTCCACTTT.

Worth noting for this clone: This same CDR3 is encoded by further DNA sequences in the sample. CDR3 sequence (DNA): TGTGCCAGCAGTTCCACAGGGGACGAGCAGTACTTC. Translated, it gives CASSSTGDEQYF. The chain couples TRBV27 to TRBJ2-7; 7 bases are shared with TRBD1. The CDR3 runs to 12 residues. CDR1 and CDR2 from the germline V gene are MNHEY and SMNVEV (reference sequence). Trimming took 4 bases from V and 5 from J; bases not matched to a gene: 2.

The CDR3 nucleotides read TGTGCCAGCAGCTCACTAGCGGGAGGTCTAGATACGCAGTATTTT. Its protein is CASSSLAGGLDTQYF. The chain has TRBV7-2 and TRBJ2-3, with 12 bases lining up with TRBD2. The CDR3 sequence is 15 residues long. Germline CDR1 SGHTA, CDR2 FQGNSA. Trimming removed 4 bases from V and 5 bases from J; junction bases left unmatched: 4. Filled out from reference TRBV7-2 and TRBJ2-3, the complete variable domain reads GAGVSQSPSNKVTEKGKDVELRCDPISGHTALYWYRQSLGQGLEFLIYFQGNSAPDKSGLPSDRFSAERTGGSVSTLTIQRTQQEDSAVYLCASSSLAGGLDTQYFGPGTRLTVL.

The V gene is TRBV19, the J gene TRBJ2-7, with 12 bases fitting TRBD2. The V gene end was trimmed by 11 bases and the J gene end by 0 bases; junction bases not matched to a gene: 17. The CDR3 length is 18 residues. Germline CDR1 is LNHDA and CDR2 is SQIVND (reference sequence). The DNA of the CDR3 is TGTGCCCGCTCGGTGACTAGCGGGAGAGGGGGCTGCTCCTACGAGCAGTACTTC. Translating gives CARSVTSGRGGCSYEQYF.

In this sample, this clone turned up a few times. The chain employs TRBV28 and TRBJ1-1, with 11 bases that match TRBD1. This CDR3 has 19 amino acids. V lost 9 bases to trimming and J lost 5 bases; unmatched junction nucleotides: 23. CDR1 is MDHEN, CDR2 SYDVKM, per germline. The CDR3 DNA follows: TGTGCCAGTTCACAGGACAGGGGGCTATGGTGGGGGGACCGGACTGAAGCTTTCTTT. Amino acids: CASSQDRGLWWGDRTEAFF.

The chain links TRBV5-1 to TRBJ1-6, with D maybe TRBD1 (5 bases). V was shortened by 0 bases and J by 7 bases, with 8 bases between the two germline ends. Germline CDR1 reads SGHRS; CDR2 reads YFSETQ. The CDR3 has 14 residues. CDR3: CASSLGGENSPLHF. The DNA for the CDR3 is TGCGCCAGCAGCTTGGGGGGGGAGAATTCACCCCTCCACTTT.

The chain links TRBV6-1 to TRBJ1-1, with a possible D match to TRBD1 (6 bases). Trimming took 10 bases from V and 1 from J, leaving 13 bases between them. This CDR3 has 13 residues. Germline V CDR1 and CDR2: MNHNS, SASEGT. This CDR3 reads CATQGQSNTEAFF. The CDR3 nucleotides are TGTGCCACCCAGGGACAATCGAACACTGAAGCTTTCTTT.